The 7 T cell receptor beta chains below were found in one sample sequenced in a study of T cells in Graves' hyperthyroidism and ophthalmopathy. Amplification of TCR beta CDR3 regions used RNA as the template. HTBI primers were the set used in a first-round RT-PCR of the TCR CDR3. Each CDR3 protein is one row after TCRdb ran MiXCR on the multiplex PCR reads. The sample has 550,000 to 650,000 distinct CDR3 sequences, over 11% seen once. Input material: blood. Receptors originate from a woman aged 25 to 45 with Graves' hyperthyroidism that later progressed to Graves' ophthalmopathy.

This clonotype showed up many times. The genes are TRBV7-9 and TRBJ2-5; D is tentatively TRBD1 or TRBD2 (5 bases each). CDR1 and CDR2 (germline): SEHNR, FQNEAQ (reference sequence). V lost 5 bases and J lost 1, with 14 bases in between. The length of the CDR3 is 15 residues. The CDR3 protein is CASSGTQETQETQYF. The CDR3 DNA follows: TGTGCCAGCAGCGGGACCCAAGAGACCCAAGAGACCCAGTACTTC.

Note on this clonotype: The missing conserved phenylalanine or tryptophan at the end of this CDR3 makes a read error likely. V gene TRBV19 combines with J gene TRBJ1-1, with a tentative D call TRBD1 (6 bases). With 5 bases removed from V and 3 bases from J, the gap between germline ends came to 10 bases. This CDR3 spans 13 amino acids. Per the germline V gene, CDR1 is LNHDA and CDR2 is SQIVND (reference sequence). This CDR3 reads CASSPHRDTEAFL. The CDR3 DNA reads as TGTGCCAGTAGTCCCCACAGGGACACTGAAGCTTTCCTT.

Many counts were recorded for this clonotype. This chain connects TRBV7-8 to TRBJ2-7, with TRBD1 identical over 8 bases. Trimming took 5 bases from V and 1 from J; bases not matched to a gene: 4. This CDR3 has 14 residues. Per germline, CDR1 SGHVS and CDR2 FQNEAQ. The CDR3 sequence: CASSIGTGSYEQYF. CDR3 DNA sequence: TGTGCCAGCAGCATCGGGACAGGATCCTACGAGCAGTACTTC.

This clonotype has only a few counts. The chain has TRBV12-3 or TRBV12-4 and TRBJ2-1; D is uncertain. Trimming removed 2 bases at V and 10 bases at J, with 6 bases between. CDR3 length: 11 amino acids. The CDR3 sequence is CASSLFWEQFF. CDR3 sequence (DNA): TGTGCCAGCAGTTTATTCTGGGAGCAGTTCTTC.

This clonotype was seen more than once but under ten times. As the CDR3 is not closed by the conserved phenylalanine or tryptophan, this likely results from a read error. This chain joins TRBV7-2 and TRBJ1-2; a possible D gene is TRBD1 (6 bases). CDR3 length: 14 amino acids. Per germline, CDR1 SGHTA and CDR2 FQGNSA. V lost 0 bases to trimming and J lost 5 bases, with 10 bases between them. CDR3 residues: CASSLAGAGYGYTL. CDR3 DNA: TGTGCCAGCAGCTTAGCGGGGGCGGGGTATGGCTACACCCTC.

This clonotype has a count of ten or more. The CDR3 DNA reads TGTGCCAGCAATTCTCAACAGGGGTATGGCTACACCTTC. Its protein is CASNSQQGYGYTF. This rearrangement joins TRBV12-3 or TRBV12-4 to TRBJ1-2, with 7 bases that match TRBD1. The CDR3 length is 13 residues. The V and J ends lost 7 bases and 5 bases, in that order; junction bases with no gene match: 7.

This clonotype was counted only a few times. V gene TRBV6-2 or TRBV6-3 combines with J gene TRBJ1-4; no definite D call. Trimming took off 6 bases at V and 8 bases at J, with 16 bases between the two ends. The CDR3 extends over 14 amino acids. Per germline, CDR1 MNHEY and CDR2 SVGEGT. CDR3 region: CASSHASYEEKLFF. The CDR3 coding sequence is TGTGCCAGCAGCCATGCTAGCTATGAGGAAAAACTGTTTTTT.